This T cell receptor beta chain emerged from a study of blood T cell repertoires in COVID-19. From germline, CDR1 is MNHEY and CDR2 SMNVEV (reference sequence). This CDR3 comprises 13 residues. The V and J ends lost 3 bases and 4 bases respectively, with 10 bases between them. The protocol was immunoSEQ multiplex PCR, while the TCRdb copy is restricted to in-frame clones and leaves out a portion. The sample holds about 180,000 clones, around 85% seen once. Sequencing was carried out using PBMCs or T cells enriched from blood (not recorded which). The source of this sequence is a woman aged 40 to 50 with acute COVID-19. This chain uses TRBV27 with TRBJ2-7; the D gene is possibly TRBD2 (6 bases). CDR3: CASSFGLAYEQYF. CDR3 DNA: TGTGCCAGCAGTTTTGGGCTAGCGTACGAGCAGTACTTC.